Following are 29 T cell receptor beta chains from one sample sequenced in a study of patients and donors after allogeneic stem cell transplantation. TCRdb independently ran MiXCR on the RT-PCR reads; one entry per CDR3 protein. The sample lists 400,000 to 500,000 distinct CDR3 sequences, approximately 16% seen once, with around 6.8% in the top ten. Sequencing was done on a sample of blood, either unsorted or a sorted T cell fraction (not recorded which). These receptor sequences come from a human donor who was either an allogeneic HSCT recipient or a stem cell or donor lymphocyte infusion donor (not recorded which). It is not recorded whose cells these are; they may come from a transplant donor.

This clonotype was seen a handful of times. The chain is built from TRBV7-3 and TRBJ2-2; 8 bases line up with TRBD1. J lost 1 base, V lost 8 bases, and 0 bases had no gene match. This CDR3 region has 13 residues. Germline V gives CDR1 SGHTA, CDR2 FQGTGA. CDR3 protein: CASGTGNTGELFF. The DNA for the CDR3 is TGTGCCAGCGGGACAGGGAACACCGGGGAGCTGTTTTTT.

This clonotype was detected only a few times. The chain links TRBV29-1 to TRBJ1-2; D call uncertain. CDR1 is SQVTM, CDR2 ANQGSEA, per germline. The CDR3 length is 12 residues. Trimming removed 6 bases from V and 8 bases from J, with 16 bases in between. CDR3 DNA: TGCAGCGTCCCGACACCGGCGGAGGGCTACACCTTC. It translates to CSVPTPAEGYTF.

The chain joins TRBV24-1 to TRBJ1-5, with TRBD1 identical over 8 bases. The germline V gene has CDR1 KGHDR and CDR2 SFDVKD. The CDR3 is 15 residues long. V lost 4 bases and J lost 5; bases outside the gene matches: 6. The CDR3 sequence: CATSESGQGYQPQHF. Here the CDR3 DNA reads TGTGCCACCAGTGAGTCAGGACAGGGATATCAGCCCCAGCATTTT.

This clonotype was found a few times. The V call is TRBV6-1, the J call TRBJ1-2; no clear D gene. V lost 2 bases and J 0 bases, leaving 13 bases between the germline ends. From germline, CDR1 is MNHNS and CDR2 SASEGT. The CDR3 runs to 16 residues. In DNA form, the CDR3 reads TGTGCCAGCAGTGAAACCGCGGTAACCACTAACTATGGCTACACCTTC. Translating gives CASSETAVTTNYGYTF.

CDR3 loop: CASSLGGQETEAFF. CDR3 sequence (DNA): TGCGCCAGCAGCTTGGGGGGTCAGGAGACTGAAGCTTTCTTT. The chain combines TRBV5-1 with TRBJ1-1; D is unresolved. This CDR3 spans 14 amino acids. Germline CDR1 and CDR2: SGHRS and YFSETQ. Trimming stripped 0 bases from V and 5 bases from J, with 11 bases between.

This clonotype showed up just a few times. The chain is built from TRBV6-1 and TRBJ1-2; TRBD1 is a possible D gene (5 bases). V was shortened by 6 bases and J by 3 bases, with 11 bases between the two germline ends. CDR1 and CDR2 (germline): MNHNS, SASEGT. This CDR3 has 13 amino acids. The CDR3 loop reads CASSLQEDYGYTF. In DNA form, the CDR3 reads TGTGCCAGCAGCCTACAGGAGGACTATGGCTACACCTTC.

This clonotype was seen a handful of times. This chain links TRBV20-1 with TRBJ2-7; D gene ambiguous. The CDR3 spans 13 residues. CDR1 is DFQATT and CDR2 is SNEGSKA in the germline V gene (reference sequence). V lost 3 bases and J 2 bases, leaving 11 bases between the germline ends. DNA of the CDR3: TGCAGTGCTAGGAGGCTAGTGACCTACGAGCAGTACTTC. This translates into CSARRLVTYEQYF.

This rearrangement joins TRBV2 to TRBJ2-5; 8 positions match TRBD1. Germline CDR1 SNHLY, CDR2 FYNNEI. This CDR3 spans 15 amino acids. Trimming took 6 bases from V and 1 from J; bases not matched to a gene: 7. The chain's CDR3 is CASRNDRGPQETQYF. The CDR3 nucleotides read TGTGCCAGCAGGAATGACAGGGGCCCCCAAGAGACCCAGTACTTC.

There are a few counts of this clonotype. V usage is TRBV6-2 or TRBV6-3 and J usage is TRBJ2-5; D perhaps matches TRBD2 (5 bases). The CDR3 is 16 residues long. The germline CDR1 and CDR2 sequences are MNHEY and SVGEGT. Trimming pared 2 bases from V and 2 bases from J, leaving 15 bases between. For the CDR3, the DNA is TGTGCCAGCAGTTACGTCCCAGGTAGCGCTCAAGAGACCCAGTACTTC. This gives the protein CASSYVPGSAQETQYF.

This clonotype was observed at least ten times. The chain couples TRBV12-3 or TRBV12-4 to TRBJ1-1; TRBD1 agrees at 8 bases. Trimming took 6 bases from V and 4 from J; bases not matched to a gene: 4. The CDR3 covers 13 residues. The CDR3 protein is CASRRTGGTEAFF. As DNA, the CDR3 is TGTGCCAGCAGAAGAACAGGGGGCACTGAAGCTTTCTTT.

This clonotype was counted a few times. The gene calls are TRBV6-5 and TRBJ1-1; D is unresolved. This CDR3 spans 9 amino acids. Germline V gives CDR1 MNHEY, CDR2 SVGAGI. Between the trimmed V and J ends, which lost 6 bases and 12 bases, there was a span of 8 bases. The CDR3 nucleotides read TGTGCCAGCAGCCCCCCAACTTTCTTT. Translating it yields CASSPPTFF.

Only a few counts were recorded for this clonotype. This rearrangement joins TRBV5-1 to TRBJ2-4, with 8 bases matching TRBD2. Germline CDR1 SGHRS, CDR2 YFSETQ. CDR3 length: 19 residues. J lost 8 bases, V lost 0 bases, and 19 bases had no gene match. CDR3 sequence reads: CASSLEYPGLGGKMDIQYF. The CDR3 DNA is TGCGCCAGCAGCTTGGAATACCCGGGACTAGGGGGTAAGATGGACATTCAGTACTTC.

This clonotype turned up a few times. The chain employs TRBV5-6 and TRBJ2-7; 9 nucleotides line up with TRBD2. The germline CDR1 and CDR2 sequences are SGHDT and YYEEEE. J lost 4 bases, V lost 0 bases, and 5 bases had no gene match. The CDR3 is 15 residues long. The CDR3 loop reads CASSLAAGGGYEQYF. Here the CDR3 DNA reads TGTGCCAGCAGCTTGGCCGCGGGGGGGGGATACGAGCAGTACTTC. Full variable domain (outside the CDR3, taken from reference TRBV5-6 and TRBJ2-7): DAGVTQSPTHLIKTRGQQVTLRCSPKSGHDTVSWYQQALGQGPQFIFQYYEEEERQRGNFPDRFSGHQFPNYSSELNVNALLLGDSALYLCASSLAAGGGYEQYFGPGTRLTVT.

This clonotype has a handful of counts. The chain employs TRBV30 and TRBJ1-1; D is uncertain. The germline V gene has CDR1 GTSNPN and CDR2 SVGIG (reference sequence). The CDR3 consists of 12 residues. The V gene lost 3 bases and the J gene lost 4 bases, with 9 bases spanning the gap. The CDR3 DNA is TGTGCCTGGAGCGGGCTCCGCACTGAAGCTTTCTTT. Translating gives CAWSGLRTEAFF. The full variable domain, its missing parts supplied by reference TRBV30 and TRBJ1-1, is SQTIHQWPATLVQPVGSPLSLECTVEGTSNPNLYWYRQAAGRGLQLLFYSVGIGQISSEVPQNLSASRPQDRQFILSSKKLLLSDSGFYLCAWSGLRTEAFFGQGTRLTVV.

The chain recombines TRBV7-2 with TRBJ2-5; D could derive from TRBD1 or TRBD2 (5 bases each). The length of the CDR3 is 17 residues. Trimming cost V 0 bases and J 4 bases, with 18 bases left between them. CDR1 is SGHTA, CDR2 FQGNSA, per germline. The CDR3 loop reads CASSLAVFGTPGETQYF. CDR3 DNA sequence: TGTGCCAGCAGCTTAGCCGTATTCGGGACCCCGGGAGAGACCCAGTACTTC. Full variable domain (missing parts from reference TRBV7-2 and TRBJ2-5): GAGVSQSPSNKVTEKGKDVELRCDPISGHTALYWYRQSLGQGLEFLIYFQGNSAPDKSGLPSDRFSAERTGGSVSTLTIQRTQQEDSAVYLCASSLAVFGTPGETQYFGPGTRLLVL.

This clonotype was observed a handful of times. The chain is built from TRBV9 and TRBJ2-1; D call uncertain. This CDR3 has 17 residues. Germline V CDR1 and CDR2: SGDLS, YYNGEE. V lost 0 bases and J lost 8, with 21 bases in between. The chain's CDR3 is CASSVDPPEWPVDEQFF. CDR3 DNA: TGTGCCAGCAGCGTAGACCCCCCAGAATGGCCCGTCGATGAGCAGTTCTTC.

This clonotype was observed many times. The chain employs TRBV4-3 and TRBJ1-2; a weak D match, TRBD1 (5 bases). Trimming shortened V by 4 bases and J by 4 bases, and 16 bases separated the two germline ends. Germline V gene lookup returns CDR1 LGHNA and CDR2 YSLEER. The CDR3 length is 15 residues. The CDR3 protein is CASSRTRGGSYGYTF. CDR3 in DNA: TGCGCCAGCAGCCGGACGAGGGGTGGCAGCTATGGCTACACCTTC.

This clonotype was seen only a few times. V and J are TRBV12-5 and TRBJ2-1; D perhaps matches TRBD2 (6 bases). Trimming cost V 3 bases and J 4 bases, with 16 bases left between them. The CDR3 extends over 16 amino acids. Germline CDR1 LGHNT, CDR2 FRNRAP. This CDR3 is CASGFTPQEGYNEQFF. In DNA form, the CDR3 reads TGTGCTAGTGGTTTTACCCCCCAGGAGGGGTACAATGAGCAGTTCTTC.

This clonotype was found many times. CDR3: CASSYSIYGEKLFF. The DNA for the CDR3 is TGTGCCAGCAGTTACTCGATCTATGGCGAAAAACTGTTTTTT. This chain uses TRBV6-5 with TRBJ1-4; D is undetermined. Trimming removed 0 bases at V and 8 bases at J, with 10 bases between. This CDR3 has 14 residues. The germline V gene encodes CDR1 MNHEY and CDR2 SVGAGI.

This clonotype was observed at least ten times. This chain links TRBV9 with TRBJ2-1, with a possible D match to TRBD2 (6 bases). The CDR3 extends over 16 amino acids. The V end lost 2 bases, the J end lost 2 bases, and 14 bases lay between the germline ends. CDR1 is SGDLS and CDR2 is YYNGEE in the germline V gene. The CDR3 bases are TGTGCCAGCAGCGTCCAGGACTATCGCGCCTACAATGAGCAGTTCTTC. It yields the protein CASSVQDYRAYNEQFF. Complete variable domain (other parts from reference TRBV9 and TRBJ2-1): DSGVTQTPKHLITATGQRVTLRCSPRSGDLSVYWYQQSLDQGLQFLIQYYNGEERAKGNILERFSAQQFPDLHSELNLSSLELGDSALYFCASSVQDYRAYNEQFFGPGTRLTVL.

The rearrangement joins TRBV6-5 to TRBJ1-3; D remains ambiguous. The CDR3 totals 14 residues. The germline V gene has CDR1 MNHEY and CDR2 SVGAGI. Trimming took 3 bases from V and 5 from J, leaving 11 bases between them. CDR3 DNA: TGTGCCAGCAGTTATTCCCTAAGCCGAAACACCATATATTTT. Its translation: CASSYSLSRNTIYF.

This clonotype was picked up one time. The chain employs TRBV6-5 and TRBJ1-5, with 9 bases lining up with TRBD1. The J segment lost 3 bases and the V segment lost 6 bases, leaving 12 bases of the junction unmatched. This CDR3 comprises 17 residues. CDR1 and CDR2 from the germline V gene are MNHEY and SVGAGI. The CDR3 sequence: CASRYRPGQGLNQPQHF. The CDR3 bases are TGTGCCAGCAGATACAGACCGGGACAGGGCCTCAATCAGCCCCAGCATTTT.

Only a few counts were recorded for this clonotype. V and J are TRBV6-2 or TRBV6-3 and TRBJ2-1; the match to TRBD2 covers 13 bases. Looked up from germline, CDR1 is MNHEY and CDR2 is SVGEGT. The length of the CDR3 is 18 residues. V was clipped by 4 bases and J by 0 bases; unmatched bases: 6. CDR3 sequence: CASSFGTSGESSYNEQFF. The CDR3 nucleotides read TGTGCCAGCAGTTTCGGGACTAGCGGGGAGAGCTCCTACAATGAGCAGTTCTTC.

V is TRBV7-2 and J is TRBJ1-1, with a possible D match to TRBD1 (5 bases). From germline, CDR1 is SGHTA and CDR2 FQGNSA. CDR3 length: 15 amino acids. Between the trimmed V and J ends, which lost 4 bases and 5 bases, there was a span of 17 bases. The CDR3 DNA sequence: TGTGCCAGCAGCTCCCGCCTGGGGCGGGGGACTGAAGCTTTCTTT. This translates into CASSSRLGRGTEAFF.

This clonotype came up many times. This chain uses TRBV2 with TRBJ1-2; no clear D. Trimming pared 5 bases from V and 8 bases from J, leaving 9 bases between. The V gene's germline CDR1 is SNHLY and CDR2 FYNNEI. The CDR3 consists of 11 residues. CDR3 coding DNA: TGTGCCAGCAGTCTTCACGGAGGCTACACCTTC. Protein: CASSLHGGYTF.

This chain connects TRBV4-2 to TRBJ2-7; D is ambiguous. The germline V gene encodes CDR1 LGHNA and CDR2 YNFKEQ. The V and J ends lost 0 bases and 4 bases respectively, with 10 bases between them. The CDR3 loop spans 14 amino acids. The CDR3 region has the DNA TGTGCCAGCAGCCAAGACACCAGGAGTTACGAGCAGTACTTC. This sequence encodes CASSQDTRSYEQYF.

This sequence joins TRBV5-1 and TRBJ2-2; D might be TRBD1 (5 bases). Trimming removed 0 bases from V and 2 bases from J, with 14 bases in between. Germline CDR1 and CDR2: SGHRS and YFSETQ. The CDR3 has 17 residues. The CDR3 DNA reads TGCGCCAGCAGCTTGGGACAGCCCACACCTAACACCGGGGAGCTGTTTTTT. Translation gives CASSLGQPTPNTGELFF. Full variable domain (outside the CDR3, taken from reference TRBV5-1 and TRBJ2-2): KAGVTQTPRYLIKTRGQQVTLSCSPISGHRSVSWYQQTPGQGLQFLFEYFSETQRNKGNFPGRFSGRQFSNSRSEMNVSTLELGDSALYLCASSLGQPTPNTGELFFGEGSRLTVL.

V and J are TRBV6-1 and TRBJ1-6, with TRBD1 as a possible D gene (6 bases). The V gene lost 6 bases and the J gene lost 8 bases, with 11 bases spanning the gap. Germline V gives CDR1 MNHNS, CDR2 SASEGT. The length of the CDR3 is 13 residues. CDR3 sequence: CASSEPGDSPLHF. The CDR3 DNA reads TGTGCCAGCAGCGAACCAGGGGATTCACCCCTCCACTTT.

This chain links TRBV9 with TRBJ2-7; a possible D gene is TRBD1 (5 bases). V was trimmed by 2 bases and J by 3 bases, leaving 9 bases between them. The CDR3 is 13 residues long. Germline CDR1 is SGDLS and CDR2 is YYNGEE. CDR3 coding DNA: TGTGCCAGCAGCGTGGGGCCCTACTACGAGCAGTACTTC. It translates to CASSVGPYYEQYF.